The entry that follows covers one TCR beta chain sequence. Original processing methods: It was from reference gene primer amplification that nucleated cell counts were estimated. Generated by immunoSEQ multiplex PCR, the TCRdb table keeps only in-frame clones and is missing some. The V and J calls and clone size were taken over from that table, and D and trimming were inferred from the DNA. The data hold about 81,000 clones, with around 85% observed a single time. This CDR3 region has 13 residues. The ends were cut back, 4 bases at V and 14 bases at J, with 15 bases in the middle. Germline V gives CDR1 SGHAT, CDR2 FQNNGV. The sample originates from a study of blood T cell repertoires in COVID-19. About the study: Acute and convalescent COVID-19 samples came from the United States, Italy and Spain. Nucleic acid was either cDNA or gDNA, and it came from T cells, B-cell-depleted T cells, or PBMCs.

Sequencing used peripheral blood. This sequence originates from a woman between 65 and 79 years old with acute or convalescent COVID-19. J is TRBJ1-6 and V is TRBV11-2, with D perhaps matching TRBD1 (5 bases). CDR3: CASSSGTDSSLHF. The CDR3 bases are TGTGCCAGCAGCTCGGGGACTGACTCTTCCCTCCACTTT. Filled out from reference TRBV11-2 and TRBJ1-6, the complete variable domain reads EAGVAQSPRYKIIEKRQSVAFWCNPISGHATLYWYQQILGQGPKLLIQFQNNGVVDDSQLPKDRFSAERLKGVDSTLKIQPAKLEDSAVYLCASSSGTDSSLHFGNGTRLTVT.